What follows is one TCR beta chain and its context. Its antigen is as yet unknown. Germline values: CDR1 PRHDT, CDR2 FYEKMQ (reference sequence). The CDR3 has 14 amino acids. Trimming removed 1 base from V and 0 bases from J, with 6 bases in between. These data come from a study of a mutant IDH1 vaccine in newly diagnosed glioma. Study overall: Every participant had undergone radiotherapy, temozolomide, or both before, and most underwent both.

The time point denotes: baseline, week 1 (first vaccination visit). The treatment is: pre-vaccination baseline after standard-of-care therapy. Donors harbored newly found WHO grade 3 or 4 IDH1-mutant, ATRX-lost astrocytomas. Study-level findings and limits: Changes to the top peripheral T cell clonotypes appeared unrelated to pseudoprogression. Vaccine-induced immune responses occurred in approximately 93% of patients.

Data came from immunoSEQ multiplex PCR; TCRdb stores just in-frame clones and leaves some out. This sample yields around 33,000 clones, of which less than 90% are seen a single time; 4% to 5.5% belongs to the top ten. This chain links TRBV13 with TRBJ1-2, with D unclear. This sequence originates from a woman in her thirties or forties with glioma. The sequencing used PBMCs, collected from a glioma patient treated with radiotherapy, temozolomide or both. The CDR3 sequence is CASSLEESNYGYTF. The CDR3 region has the DNA TGTGCCAGCAGCTTAGAGGAGTCTAACTATGGCTACACCTTC.